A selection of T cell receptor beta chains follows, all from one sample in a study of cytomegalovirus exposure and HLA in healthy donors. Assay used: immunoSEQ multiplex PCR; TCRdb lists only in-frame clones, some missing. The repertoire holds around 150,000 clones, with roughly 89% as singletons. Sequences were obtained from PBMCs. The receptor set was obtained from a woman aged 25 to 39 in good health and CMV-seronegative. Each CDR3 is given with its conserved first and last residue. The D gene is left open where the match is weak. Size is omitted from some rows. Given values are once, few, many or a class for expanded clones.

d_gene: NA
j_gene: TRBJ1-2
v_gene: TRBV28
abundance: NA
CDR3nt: TGTGCCAGCAGTTTCCTCGATGGCTACACCTTC
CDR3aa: CASSFLDGYTF

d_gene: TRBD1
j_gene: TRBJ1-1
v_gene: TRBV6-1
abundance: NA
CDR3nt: TGTGCCACAGGTTCCCATACAGGGGAGAACACTGAAGCTTTCTTT
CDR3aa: CATGSHTGENTEAFF

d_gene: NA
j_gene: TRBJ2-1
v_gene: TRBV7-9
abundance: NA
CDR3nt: TGTGCCAGCAGCTCTGCTGAGCGGGTTAAGGGCTACAATGAGCAGTTCTTC
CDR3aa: CASSSAERVKGYNEQFF

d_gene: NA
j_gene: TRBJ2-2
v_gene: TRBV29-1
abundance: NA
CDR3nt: TGCAGCGTTGCAGGGGTGGGTTCGTCCGGGGAGCTGTTTTTT
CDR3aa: CSVAGVGSSGELFF

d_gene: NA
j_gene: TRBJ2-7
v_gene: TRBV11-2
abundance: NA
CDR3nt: TGTGCCAGCAGCCTCGTCCCCCCCCCAGGGCCTTACTACGAGCAGTACTTC
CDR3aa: CASSLVPPPGPYYEQYF

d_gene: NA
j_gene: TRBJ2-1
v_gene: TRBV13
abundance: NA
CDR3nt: TGTGCCAGCAGCCCTCCCCCTTACAATGAGCAGTTCTTC
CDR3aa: CASSPPPYNEQFF

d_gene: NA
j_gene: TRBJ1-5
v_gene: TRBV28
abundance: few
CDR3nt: TGTGCCAGCAGTTTGGGGGCCCGCCCGACCTACAATCAGCCCCAGCATTTT
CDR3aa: CASSLGARPTYNQPQHF

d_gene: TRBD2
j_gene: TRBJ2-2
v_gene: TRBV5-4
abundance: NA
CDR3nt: TGTGCCAGCAGCTCCGGGACTAGCTACGGGGAGCTGTTTTTT
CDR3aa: CASSSGTSYGELFF

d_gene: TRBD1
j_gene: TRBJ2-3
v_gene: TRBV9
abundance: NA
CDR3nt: TGTGCCAGCAGCGTAGAGGGACAGATAACAGATACGCAGTATTTT
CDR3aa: CASSVEGQITDTQYF

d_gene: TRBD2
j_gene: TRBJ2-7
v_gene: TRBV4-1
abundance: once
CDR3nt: TGCGCCAGCAGCCAAGATAGGTTGGGGGGGAGCTACGAGCAGTACTTC
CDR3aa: CASSQDRLGGSYEQYF

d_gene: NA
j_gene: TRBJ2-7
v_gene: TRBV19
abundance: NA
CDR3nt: TGTGCCAGTAGTATAGATCGGAGTGGAAACGAGCAGTACTTC
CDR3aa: CASSIDRSGNEQYF

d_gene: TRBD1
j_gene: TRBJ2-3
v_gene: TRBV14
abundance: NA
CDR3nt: TGTGCCAGCAGCACTCGACAGGGGGGGATCGCTACGCAGTATTTT
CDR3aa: CASSTRQGGIATQYF

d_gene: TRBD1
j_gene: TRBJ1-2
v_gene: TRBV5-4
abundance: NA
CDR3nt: TGTGCCAGCAGCTTCTTACAGGGGGCGCATGGCTACACCTTC
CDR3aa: CASSFLQGAHGYTF